The 5 T cell receptor beta chains reported below all come from one sample, sequenced in a study of tumor-infiltrating lymphocytes in oesophageal squamous cell carcinoma. TCRdb reanalysed the PCR reads using MiXCR and keeps one entry per CDR3 protein. The sample holds roughly 20,000 distinct CDR3 sequences, over 40% seen once. The specimen was normal esophageal tissue next to the tumor. These receptors came from a male donor with esophageal squamous cell carcinoma.

By proportion, this clonotype is medium-sized. The chain uses TRBV7-2 and TRBJ1-2, with a possible D match to TRBD1 (6 bases). The CDR3 length is 16 residues. Germline values: CDR1 SGHTA, CDR2 FQGNSA. V lost 2 bases to trimming and J lost 8 bases, with 21 bases between them. In DNA form, the CDR3 reads TGTGCCAGCAGCTTAAATGCCGGGGGGACACTGAGGGGCTACACCTTC. Its protein is CASSLNAGGTLRGYTF.

Remarks on this clonotype: It is likely a read error, because the conserved phenylalanine at the end of the CDR3 is missing. It is unclear where the CDR3 begins or ends on the DNA, so no DNA is shown, and the CDR3 is as TCRdb lists it. This chain links TRBV7-6 with TRBJ2-1; the table assigns TRBD2, which was not confirmed against the DNA. Germline V gives CDR1 SGHVS, CDR2 FNYEAQ. The CDR3 is 18 amino acids in total, end residues counted. The CDR3 reads CASSLGGRASYNEQFFGA.

This chain uses TRBV7-4 with TRBJ2-1, with a possible D match to TRBD2 (7 bases). Germline assignment: CDR1 SGHVT and CDR2 SQSDAQ. The V end was cut by 7 bases, the J end by 1 base, with 14 bases between. This CDR3 comprises 15 residues. The CDR3, as DNA: TGTGCCAGCATCCTGAAGGGGGGGTCCTACAATGAGCAGTTCTTC. Its translation is CASILKGGSYNEQFF.

This clonotype was found many times. The V call is TRBV12-3 or TRBV12-4, the J call TRBJ2-7; 9 positions agree with TRBD2. This CDR3 is built from 14 residues. Trimming cost V 3 bases and J 2 bases; bases outside gene matches: 2. The CDR3 nucleotides read TGTGCCAGCAGTTTCTCTAGCGGGGCCTACGAGCAGTACTTC. Its protein product is CASSFSSGAYEQYF.

This clonotype is a singleton in its sample. The chain uses TRBV7-3 and TRBJ2-7, with no clear D. The J call could be wrong; TRBJ2-5 is a better fit for the DNA end. The CDR3 has 14 residues. Germline V gives CDR1 SGHTA, CDR2 FQGTGA. CDR3 region: CASSLGPLQETQYF. In nucleotides, the CDR3 is TGTGCCAGCAGCCTCGGACCTTTACAAGAGACCCAGTACTTC.